This TCR beta chain was documented in a study of T cell repertoires in cytomegalovirus infection. Study overall: A matching HLA type, together with CMV infection, was signaled by public TCR beta signatures.

Findings of the study overall: Across the ex vivo response, the dominant clonotypes were HLA-C-restricted CMV-specific TCR beta clonotypes.

Trimming took off 3 bases at V and 4 bases at J, with 12 bases between the two ends. This CDR3 is 14 amino acids long. Germline values: CDR1 MGHDK, CDR2 SYGVNS. TCRdb reprocessed the reads via MiXCR and lists one record per CDR3 protein. This table has under 200,000 distinct CDR3 sequences, more than 9% appearing once. This clonotype was recorded at least ten times. Its target is unknown. The TCR comes from a human donor in good health (CMV status not recorded). Some clones in this sample may be carry-over from other donors' samples. Sequencing used PBMCs. The chain links TRBV25-1 to TRBJ1-1; D uncertain. The CDR3 loop is CASSDGDKGTEAFF. DNA of the CDR3: TGTGCCAGCAGTGATGGGGATAAAGGCACTGAAGCTTTCTTT. The entire variable domain, with the rest obtained from reference TRBV25-1 and TRBJ1-1, is as follows: EADIYQTPRYLVIGTGKKITLECSQTMGHDKMYWYQQDPGMELHLIHYSYGVNSTEKGDLSSESTVSRIRTEHFPLTLESARPSHTSQYLCASSDGDKGTEAFFGQGTRLTVV.